The table lists the clone carrying this T cell receptor (beta chain) with many counts. What it recognizes is unknown. MiXCR was run by TCRdb on the RT-PCR reads, yielding one entry per CDR3 protein. The sample contains approximately 290,000 distinct CDR3 sequences, about 20% of which appear only once. Trimming removed 7 bases at V and 1 base at J, with 10 bases between. The CDR3 has 13 residues. Looked up from germline, CDR1 is ENHRY and CDR2 is SYGVKD. This entry belongs to a study of response to subunit inactivated influenza vaccine. Regarding the study as a whole: Few additional T cells are recruited per seasonal influenza vaccination, authors suggested.

The genes are TRBV10-3 and TRBJ1-1, with D hard to call. This sequence was found in a man aged 45 to 75 who received an inactivated influenza vaccine. This material consisted of PBMCs from blood, taken roughly 20 months after vaccination. This CDR3 reads CAITITQNTEAFF. In nucleotides, the CDR3 is TGTGCCATCACAATCACACAGAACACTGAAGCTTTCTTT.